The source of this TCR beta chain is a study of cytomegalovirus exposure and HLA in healthy donors. In the PCR, 60 Vbeta and 13 Jbeta primers were used. Profiled with immunoSEQ multiplex PCR; TCRdb holds only in-frame clones, not every one. The profile shows 190,000 or so clones, around 79% of them singletons. What was sequenced was PBMCs. The sequence was collected from a girl between 5 and 17 years old in good health and CMV-seropositive.

The CDR3 loop is CASSWDWALNTEAFF. The CDR3 bases are TGTGCCAGCAGCTGGGACTGGGCCCTGAACACTGAAGCTTTCTTT. The chain joins TRBV5-5 to TRBJ1-1; D might be TRBD1 (5 bases). V was trimmed by 3 bases and J by 0 bases, leaving 12 bases between them. Looked up from germline, CDR1 is SGHKS and CDR2 is YYEKEE (reference sequence). This CDR3 contains 15 residues.